The 11 T cell receptor beta chains below were found in one sample sequenced in a study of T cell repertoires in cytomegalovirus infection. TCRdb re-derived calls from the reads in MiXCR, one entry per CDR3 protein. The repertoire has around 450,000 distinct CDR3 sequences, approximately 31% of them found once; the top ten carry roughly an eighth. Sequencing was performed on PBMCs. These receptor sequences come from a human donor in good health (CMV status not recorded). Some clones in this sample may be carry-over from other donors' samples.

This clonotype turned up a few times. The chain links TRBV4-1 to TRBJ2-7, with D possibly being TRBD1 (6 bases). CDR3 size: 16 residues. Germline CDR1 is MGHRA and CDR2 is YSYEKL. Trimming removed 5 bases from V and 0 bases from J, with 17 bases in between. The CDR3 DNA follows: TGCGCCAGCAGCGCAATCCCAGGGACACGCTCCTACGAGCAGTACTTC. Translating gives CASSAIPGTRSYEQYF.

This chain links TRBV27 with TRBJ2-5; D may match TRBD1 or TRBD2 (5 bases each). V dropped 7 bases and J dropped 2 bases, with 11 bases sitting between them. Germline lookup yields CDR1 MNHEY and CDR2 SMNVEV (reference sequence). There are 13 residues in the CDR3. CDR3 sequence reads: CASTSGPQETQYF. The DNA of the CDR3 is TGTGCCAGCACATCGGGACCACAAGAGACCCAGTACTTC.

This clonotype was found many times. The chain is built from TRBV7-8 and TRBJ2-2; TRBD1 or TRBD2 may be the D gene (6 bases each). From germline, CDR1 is SGHVS and CDR2 FQNEAQ. V lost 2 bases to trimming and J lost 3 bases, with 10 bases between them. The CDR3 is 15 residues long. The CDR3 here is CASSLPGEDTGELFF. The CDR3 DNA is TGTGCCAGCAGCTTACCAGGGGAGGACACCGGGGAGCTGTTTTTT.

This clonotype was seen a handful of times. V is TRBV7-7 and J is TRBJ2-5; D unclear. The V gene's germline CDR1 is SSHAT and CDR2 FNYEAQ (reference sequence). The CDR3 has 14 residues. The V end lost 1 base, the J end lost 4 bases, and 10 bases lay between the germline ends. The CDR3 DNA reads TGTGCCAGCAGCTTAGGATCTAATGGAGAGACCCAGTACTTC. Residues: CASSLGSNGETQYF.

This clonotype has a count of ten or more. The chain uses TRBV7-2 and TRBJ1-1; D remains ambiguous. Germline CDR1 and CDR2: SGHTA and FQGNSA. Trimming left V 6 bases short and J 6 bases short, with 14 bases between. CDR3 length: 13 amino acids. The CDR3 nucleotides read TGTGCCAGCAGTCAAAAGTTCAGTTCTGAAGCTTTCTTT. Translating gives CASSQKFSSEAFF.

As regards this clonotype: Given the absence of the conserved phenylalanine or tryptophan at the CDR3 end, a read error is likely. This chain links TRBV7-2 with TRBJ2-3; TRBD2 matches 9 bases. Trimming cost V 5 bases and J 10 bases; bases outside gene matches: 16. Germline loops: CDR1 SGHTA, CDR2 FQGNSA. CDR3 size: 16 residues. CDR3 in DNA: TGTGCCAGCAGCCGAGACGCGCTTAGCGGGAGACGCCCGCAGTATTTG. This translates into CASSRDALSGRRPQYL.

This chain links TRBV28 with TRBJ2-7; D is uncertain. The V end lost 6 bases, the J end lost 7 bases, and 13 bases lay between the germline ends. This CDR3 region has 12 residues. Germline V gives CDR1 MDHEN, CDR2 SYDVKM. As DNA, the CDR3 is TGTGCCAGCAGGGGAAAGATCACGGAGCAGTACTTC. It codes for CASRGKITEQYF. Looking up the rest from reference TRBV28 and TRBJ2-7 gives the full variable domain: DVKVTQSSRYLVKRTGEKVFLECVQDMDHENMFWYRQDPGLGLRLIYFSYDVKMKEKGDIPEGYSVSREKKERFSLILESASTNQTSMYLCASRGKITEQYFGPGTRLTVT.

This clonotype was recorded once. As DNA, the CDR3 is TGTGCCAGCAGTTCCAGGGGTCCCGCGGGGTATGGCTACACCTTC. As protein: CASSSRGPAGYGYTF. This chain joins TRBV27 and TRBJ1-2; D is possibly TRBD1 (6 bases). Trimming removed 4 bases from V and 5 bases from J, with 17 bases in between. This CDR3 has 15 amino acids. In germline, CDR1 is MNHEY, CDR2 SMNVEV (reference sequence).

This clonotype was counted many times. J is TRBJ2-5 and V is TRBV7-8; 10 nucleotides match TRBD2. This CDR3 has 15 residues. J lost 1 base, V lost 6 bases, and 5 bases had no gene match. Germline V gene data show CDR1 as SGHVS and CDR2 as FQNEAQ. The CDR3 sequence: CASSRSGGIQETQYF. CDR3 sequence (DNA): TGTGCCAGCAGTCGTAGCGGGGGGATCCAAGAGACCCAGTACTTC.

V and J are TRBV15 and TRBJ1-2; D gene ambiguous. Germline CDR1 and CDR2: LNHNV and YYDKDF (reference sequence). Trimming took off 0 bases at V and 0 bases at J, with 14 bases between the two ends. The CDR3 loop spans 17 amino acids. Here the CDR3 reads CATSRDGIARSNYGYTF. The DNA for the CDR3 is TGTGCCACCAGCAGAGATGGAATAGCACGATCTAACTATGGCTACACCTTC.

This clonotype appeared a few times. The rearrangement uses TRBV12-3 or TRBV12-4 and TRBJ2-7, with TRBD2 identical over 10 bases. J lost 5 bases, V lost 2 bases, and 6 bases had no gene match. This CDR3 is 15 amino acids long. This chain's CDR3 is CASSLMSSGGHEQYF. In nucleotides, the CDR3 is TGTGCCAGCAGTTTAATGTCTAGCGGGGGCCACGAGCAGTACTTC.